This TCR beta chain was sequenced during a study of cytomegalovirus exposure and HLA in healthy donors. Whole-study findings and limits: Rare TCR sequences predominated, though certain public TCRs were found in many donors. The presence/absence work took it that sequencing depth was about the same across donors. Association of a missense DCLRE1C variant with TCR beta V- and J-gene trimming was reported in a later analysis.

The length of the CDR3 is 14 residues. V dropped 5 bases and J dropped 0 bases, with 11 bases sitting between them. CDR1 and CDR2 (germline): SGHRS, YFSETQ. Concerning this clone itself: What it recognizes is unknown.

PCR primers comprised 60 Vbeta and 13 Jbeta primers. The method was immunoSEQ multiplex PCR; TCRdb's version includes in-frame clones alone and lacks a portion of them. The sample lists tens of thousands of clones; roughly 80% were seen once. The chain uses TRBV5-1 and TRBJ1-2; possible D gene TRBD1, 6 bases. Sequenced material: PBMCs. The clonotype was recovered from a woman in her thirties or forties in good health and CMV-seropositive. DNA of the CDR3: TGCGCCAGCAGAGAACAGGGAGCTAACTATGGCTACACCTTC. It specifies CASREQGANYGYTF.